Described below is a single T cell receptor (beta chain) sequence and its context. Its specificity is unknown. The data were obtained in a study of T cells expressing NK-cell markers. Study as a whole: TCR beta repertoires came from sorted CD3+CD56+NKG2C+, CD3+CD56+NKG2C- and CD3+CD56-NKG2C+ T cells. Study-wide findings and caveats: About 6 donors had dominant NKG2C+ clonotypes that comprised about 1.0-7.5% of their CD8+ T cells.

The germline V gene has CDR1 SEHNR and CDR2 FQNEAQ (reference sequence). This CDR3 is built from 13 residues. Using the 5' RACE reads, TCRdb records one entry per CDR3 protein without DNA. The ten top clones account for around 4.9%, within a sample of some 340,000 distinct CDR3 sequences. The V and J genes are TRBV7-9 and TRBJ1-1; TCRdb's D gene call, TRBD1, goes unchecked for lack of DNA. The clonotype was recovered from a man aged 18-69 years in good health. The sequencing input was blood T cells: a sorted CD56 or NKG2C T cell subset, CD4+ or CD8+ T cells, or bulk PBMC T cells (not recorded which). CDR3: CASSLVPGSEAFF. Looking up the rest from reference TRBV7-9 and TRBJ1-1 gives the full variable domain: DTGVSQNPRHKITKRGQNVTFRCDPISEHNRLYWYRQTLGQGPEFLTYFQNEAQLEKSRLLSDRFSAERPKGSFSTLEIQRTEQGDSAMYLCASSLVPGSEAFFGQGTRLTVV.